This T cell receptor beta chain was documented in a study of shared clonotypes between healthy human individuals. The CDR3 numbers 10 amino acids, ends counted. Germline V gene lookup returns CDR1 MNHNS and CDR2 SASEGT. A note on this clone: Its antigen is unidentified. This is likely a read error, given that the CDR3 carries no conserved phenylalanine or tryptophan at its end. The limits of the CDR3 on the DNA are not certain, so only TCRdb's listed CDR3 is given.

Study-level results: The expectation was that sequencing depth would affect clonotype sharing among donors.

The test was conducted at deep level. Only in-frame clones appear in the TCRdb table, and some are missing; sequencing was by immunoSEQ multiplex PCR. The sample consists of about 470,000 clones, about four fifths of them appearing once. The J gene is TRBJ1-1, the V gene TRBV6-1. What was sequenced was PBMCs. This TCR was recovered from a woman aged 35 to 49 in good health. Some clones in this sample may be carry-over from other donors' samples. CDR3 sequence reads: CASSEASTLI.